The 27 T cell receptor beta chains below were found in one sample sequenced in a study of blood T cell repertoires in COVID-19. Sequencing was performed with immunoSEQ multiplex PCR; in TCRdb, only in-frame clones are kept and a portion is missing. The sample lists hundreds of thousands of clones, 86% occurring once. Specimen: peripheral blood. These receptors originate from a woman in her seventies with COVID-19, enrolled during active disease.

V gene TRBV27 combines with J gene TRBJ2-1; 8 bases fit TRBD1. The CDR3 is made up of 12 amino acids. J lost 9 bases, V lost 5 bases, and 3 bases had no gene match. Germline V lookup: CDR1 MNHEY, CDR2 SMNVEV (reference sequence). The chain's CDR3 is CASSGGQAEQFF. For the CDR3, the DNA is TGTGCCAGCAGTGGGGGACAGGCTGAGCAGTTCTTC.

CDR3 region: CASSPVGSGHYGYTF. The CDR3 nucleotides read TGTGCCAGCAGCCCGGTCGGGAGCGGGCACTATGGCTACACCTTC. The rearrangement links TRBV5-8 to TRBJ1-2; D gene uncertain. This CDR3 is 15 amino acids long. Germline V gives CDR1 SGHTS, CDR2 YDEGEE. Trimming took off 4 bases at V and 3 bases at J, with 16 bases between the two ends.

The chain employs TRBV9 and TRBJ1-1; 8 nucleotides line up with TRBD1. Germline CDR1 SGDLS, CDR2 YYNGEE. The CDR3 contains 13 residues. V lost 3 bases, J lost 7 bases, and 5 bases stayed unmatched. The CDR3 reads CASSATGGDEAFF. The CDR3 DNA reads as TGTGCCAGCAGCGCAACAGGGGGAGATGAAGCTTTCTTT.

The V call is TRBV21-1, the J call TRBJ2-1; TRBD2, the table's D call, was not compared with the DNA. TRBV21-1 is classified as a pseudogene. The CDR3 is made up of 15 amino acids. The CDR3 loop reads CASSTTSGAGEEQFF. CDR3 DNA: TGTGCCAGCAGCACGACTAGCGGGGCCGGGGAGGAGCAGTTCTTC.

This chain joins TRBV5-1 and TRBJ2-2; 12 nucleotides match TRBD1. Germline V gene data show CDR1 as SGHRS and CDR2 as YFSETQ. The CDR3 totals 17 residues. Losses at the gene ends were 1 base for V and 3 bases for J; bases not matched to a gene: 4. As DNA, the CDR3 is TGCGCCAGCAGCTTGAAAGGGACAGGGGGCGACACCGGGGAGCTGTTTTTT. Protein product: CASSLKGTGGDTGELFF.

The chain recombines TRBV29-1 with TRBJ2-3, with TRBD2 identical over 9 bases. The length of the CDR3 is 14 residues. CDR1 is SQVTM, CDR2 ANQGSEA, per germline. V shed 7 bases, J shed 1 base, and the junction held 6 bases outside the gene matches. The CDR3: CSAESGGRTDTQYF. DNA for the CDR3: TGCAGCGCCGAGAGCGGGGGGCGCACAGATACGCAGTATTTT.

J is TRBJ1-6 and V is TRBV12-5, with D unclear. The CDR3 extends over 13 amino acids. CDR1 LGHNT and CDR2 FRNRAP come from the germline V gene. V lost 3 bases and J 7 bases, leaving 7 bases between the germline ends. The CDR3 protein is CASGLAGNSPLHF. Here the CDR3 DNA reads TGTGCTAGTGGTTTAGCCGGGAATTCACCCCTCCACTTT.

CDR3 sequence: CASSPQGETGNTIYF. The DNA of the CDR3 is TGTGCCAGCAGCCCTCAGGGGGAGACTGGAAACACCATATATTTT. The J gene is TRBJ1-3, the V gene TRBV7-8, with 7 bases aligning to TRBD1. CDR1 is SGHVS and CDR2 is FQNEAQ in the germline V gene. V dropped 5 bases and J dropped 2; count of bases not matched to a gene: 6. The CDR3 covers 15 residues.

V gene TRBV7-2 combines with J gene TRBJ1-2; TRBD1 aligns across 8 bases. Trimming cost V 8 bases and J 0 bases; bases outside gene matches: 2. This CDR3 comprises 13 residues. Germline values: CDR1 SGHTA, CDR2 FQGNSA. Written as DNA, the CDR3 is TGTGCCAGCCGGGACAGGCCTAACTATGGCTACACCTTC. Amino acid sequence: CASRDRPNYGYTF.

The genes are TRBV5-1 and TRBJ1-2, with 10 bases aligning to TRBD1. There are 15 residues in the CDR3. From germline, CDR1 is SGHRS and CDR2 YFSETQ. V was pared by 0 bases and J by 5 bases, with 4 bases of the junction left unmatched. CDR3: CASSLGGQGEYGYTF. Here the CDR3 DNA reads TGCGCCAGCAGCTTGGGTGGACAGGGGGAATATGGCTACACCTTC. The whole variable domain, remainder taken from reference TRBV5-1 and TRBJ1-2, is KAGVTQTPRYLIKTRGQQVTLSCSPISGHRSVSWYQQTPGQGLQFLFEYFSETQRNKGNFPGRFSGRQFSNSRSEMNVSTLELGDSALYLCASSLGGQGEYGYTFGSGTRLTVV.

The DNA of the CDR3 is TGTGCCAGCAGTTACTATGACAGCGCTGAAGCTTTCTTT. It specifies CASSYYDSAEAFF. The V call is TRBV6-5, the J call TRBJ1-1; a possible D gene is TRBD1 (5 bases). CDR3 length: 13 residues. The germline CDR1 and CDR2 sequences are MNHEY and SVGAGI. Deletions cut 1 base from V and 6 bases from J, with 9 bases between.

The CDR3, as DNA: TGTGCCAGCAGTGAAGGAGGGGGTGGCAATCAGCCCCAGCATTTT. The encoded protein is CASSEGGGGNQPQHF. The chain is built from TRBV6-1 and TRBJ1-5; D perhaps matches TRBD1 (6 bases). Germline V gene sequence: CDR1 MNHNS, CDR2 SASEGT. Between the trimmed V and J ends, which lost 1 base and 2 bases, there was a span of 9 bases. CDR3 size: 15 residues.

The genes are TRBV6-6 and TRBJ1-2; 7 bases align to TRBD1. This CDR3 has 12 amino acids. The germline V gene has CDR1 MNHNY and CDR2 SVGAGI (reference sequence). The J segment lost 7 bases and the V segment lost 5 bases, leaving 4 bases of the junction unmatched. The CDR3 spells CASSRQGSGYTF. The CDR3 nucleotides are TGTGCCAGCAGTCGACAGGGTTCTGGCTACACCTTC.

Comments on this clone: One junction end disagrees with the germline gene, perhaps due to a read error. The chain recombines TRBV7-9 with TRBJ2-7; 7 bases are shared with TRBD1. Germline V CDR1 and CDR2: SEHNR, FQNEAQ (reference sequence). This CDR3 comprises 13 residues. DNA of the CDR3: TGTGCCAGCAGCCTAGCAGGGGGCTACGAGCAGTACTTC. Translated: CASSLAGGYEQYF.

V usage is TRBV7-8 and J usage is TRBJ2-3; D gene uncertain. Trimming stripped 1 base from V and 0 bases from J, with 11 bases between. Germline V CDR1 and CDR2: SGHVS, FQNEAQ. This CDR3 region has 16 residues. CDR3 nucleotide sequence: TGTGCCAGCAGCTTAGTGCGGATAACTAGCACAGATACGCAGTATTTT. Protein product: CASSLVRITSTDTQYF.

The chain combines TRBV4-1 with TRBJ2-7, with D possibly matching TRBD2 (6 bases). Trimming stripped 0 bases from V and 0 bases from J, with 9 bases between. The CDR3 sequence is 15 residues long. Germline V gene lookup returns CDR1 MGHRA and CDR2 YSYEKL. The CDR3 DNA follows: TGCGCCAGCAGCCAAGATCGGGGGAGCTCCTACGAGCAGTACTTC. The encoded protein is CASSQDRGSSYEQYF.

The V call is TRBV10-3, the J call TRBJ2-3; D unresolved. Trimming pared 4 bases from V and 6 bases from J, leaving 8 bases between. Germline values: CDR1 ENHRY, CDR2 SYGVKD. The CDR3 length is 12 residues. The CDR3 loop is CAISVQADTQYF. CDR3 bases: TGTGCCATCAGTGTTCAGGCGGATACGCAGTATTTT.

V and J are TRBV6-6 and TRBJ1-2, with 10 positions matching TRBD1. The CDR3 is 14 residues long. The V and J ends lost 6 bases and 6 bases, in that order; junction bases with no gene match: 7. Germline CDR1 MNHNY, CDR2 SVGAGI (reference sequence). The CDR3 sequence: CASSTTGGIDGYTF. Here the CDR3 DNA reads TGTGCCAGCAGCACGACAGGGGGCATCGATGGCTACACCTTC.

The chain is built from TRBV5-8 and TRBJ2-3; a weak D match, TRBD1 (6 bases). This CDR3 region has 17 residues. Between the trimmed V and J ends, which lost 7 bases and 0 bases, there was a span of 21 bases. Germline V lookup: CDR1 SGHTS, CDR2 YDEGEE. Here the CDR3 reads CASRSSAGALSTDTQYF. CDR3 in DNA: TGTGCCAGCCGGTCTTCGGCAGGGGCCCTTAGCACAGATACGCAGTATTTT.

This clone was detected once. The gene calls are TRBV5-1 and TRBJ2-7, with 9 nucleotides matching TRBD2. Germline CDR1 reads SGHRS; CDR2 reads YFSETQ. The CDR3 has 16 amino acids. V dropped 2 bases and J dropped 0; count of bases not matched to a gene: 6. The CDR3 nucleotides read TGCGCCAGCAGCTTAGCGAGCGGGGGGCTCTCCTACGAGCAGTACTTC. It encodes CASSLASGGLSYEQYF.

This sequence joins TRBV6-2 or TRBV6-3 and TRBJ2-7; weak D call: TRBD2 (5 bases). Germline V lookup: CDR1 MNHEY, CDR2 SVGEGT. The CDR3 covers 13 residues. V lost 6 bases and J 0 bases, leaving 9 bases between the germline ends. In nucleotides, the CDR3 is TGTGCCAGCAGCCGGACTCTCTCCTACGAGCAGTACTTC. Translating it yields CASSRTLSYEQYF.

The chain uses TRBV30 and TRBJ1-2; D possibly corresponds to TRBD1 (5 bases). CDR1 is GTSNPN and CDR2 is SVGIG in the germline V gene (reference sequence). Trimming took off 2 bases at V and 1 base at J, with 17 bases between the two ends. The CDR3 consists of 16 residues. CDR3 sequence: CAWSSTKDSFNYGYTF. CDR3 in DNA: TGTGCCTGGAGTTCGACCAAAGACAGTTTTAACTATGGCTACACCTTC.

The V gene is TRBV3-1 (or the pseudogene TRBV3-2), the J gene TRBJ1-2; 7 bases line up with TRBD1. Trimming removed 3 bases from V and 3 bases from J; junction bases left unmatched: 13. This CDR3 region has 17 residues. Per the germline V gene, CDR1 is LGHDT and CDR2 is YNNKEL (reference sequence). CDR3 nucleotides: TGTGCCAGCAGCCATCCCGCGACAGGGCCATTGGACTATGGCTACACCTTC. This encodes CASSHPATGPLDYGYTF.

The gene calls are TRBV6-2 or TRBV6-3 and TRBJ1-1; TRBD1 aligns across 10 bases. This CDR3 spans 13 amino acids. J lost 11 bases, V lost 0 bases, and 3 bases had no gene match. Per germline, CDR1 MNHEY and CDR2 SVGEGT. CDR3 amino acids: CASSYSTGQGAFF. The CDR3 DNA reads as TGTGCCAGCAGTTACTCCACGGGACAGGGGGCTTTCTTT.

The gene calls are TRBV19 and TRBJ2-7, with 12 bases identical to TRBD2. The V segment lost 0 bases and the J segment 5 bases; nucleotides outside the gene matches: 14. The CDR3 totals 19 residues. Germline loops: CDR1 LNHDA, CDR2 SQIVND (reference sequence). The chain's CDR3 is CASSIDGPLRTSGDNEQYF. CDR3 coding DNA: TGTGCCAGTAGTATAGATGGGCCGCTCAGGACTAGCGGGGACAACGAGCAGTACTTC.

The chain carries TRBV21-1 and TRBJ1-2; the table's D gene call, TRBD1, was not cross checked with the DNA. TRBV21-1 is listed as a pseudogene. The CDR3 runs to 13 residues. CDR3 sequence (DNA): TGTGCCAGCAGCTTCACAGGGTTGGGGGGCTACACCTTC. Its translation is CASSFTGLGGYTF.

The genes are TRBV7-9 and TRBJ2-1, with TRBD2 matching over 8 bases. This CDR3 is built from 14 residues. V lost 5 bases, J lost 7 bases, and 7 bases stayed unmatched. Germline V gene sequence: CDR1 SEHNR, CDR2 FQNEAQ (reference sequence). The DNA for the CDR3 is TGTGCCAGCAGCCCGGGACTAGGAAAGAATGAGCAGTTCTTC. It specifies CASSPGLGKNEQFF.